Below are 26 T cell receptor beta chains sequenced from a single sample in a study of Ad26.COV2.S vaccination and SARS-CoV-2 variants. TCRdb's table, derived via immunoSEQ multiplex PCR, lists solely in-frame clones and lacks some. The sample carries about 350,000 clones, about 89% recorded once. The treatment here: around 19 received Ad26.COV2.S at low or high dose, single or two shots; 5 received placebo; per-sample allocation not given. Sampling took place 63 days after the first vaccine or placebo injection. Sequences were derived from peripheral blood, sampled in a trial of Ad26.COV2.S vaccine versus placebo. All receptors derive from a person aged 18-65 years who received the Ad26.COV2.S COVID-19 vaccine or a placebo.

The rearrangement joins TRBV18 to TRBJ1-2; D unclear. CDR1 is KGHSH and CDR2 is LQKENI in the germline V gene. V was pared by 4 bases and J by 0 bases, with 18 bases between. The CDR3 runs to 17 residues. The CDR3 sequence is CASSRSRITETNYGYTF. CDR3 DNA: TGTGCCAGCTCACGTTCCCGTATTACCGAGACTAACTATGGCTACACCTTC.

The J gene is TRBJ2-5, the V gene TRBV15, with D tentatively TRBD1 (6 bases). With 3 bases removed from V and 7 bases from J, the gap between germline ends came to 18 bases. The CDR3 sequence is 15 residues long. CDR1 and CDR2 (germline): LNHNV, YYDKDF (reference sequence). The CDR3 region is CATSRTGTPSRTQYF. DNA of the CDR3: TGTGCCACCAGCAGGACCGGGACACCAAGCAGGACCCAGTACTTC.

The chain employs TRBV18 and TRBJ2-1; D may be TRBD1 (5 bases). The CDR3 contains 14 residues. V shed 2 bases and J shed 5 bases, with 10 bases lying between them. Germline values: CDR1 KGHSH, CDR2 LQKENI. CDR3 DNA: TGTGCCAGCTCACCAGCGTCAGGGCACAATGAGCAGTTCTTC. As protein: CASSPASGHNEQFF. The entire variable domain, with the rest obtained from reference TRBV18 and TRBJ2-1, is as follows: NAGVMQNPRHLVRRRGQEARLRCSPMKGHSHVYWYRQLPEEGLKFMVYLQKENIIDESGMPKERFSAEFPKEGPSILRIQQVVRGDSAAYFCASSPASGHNEQFFGPGTRLTVL.

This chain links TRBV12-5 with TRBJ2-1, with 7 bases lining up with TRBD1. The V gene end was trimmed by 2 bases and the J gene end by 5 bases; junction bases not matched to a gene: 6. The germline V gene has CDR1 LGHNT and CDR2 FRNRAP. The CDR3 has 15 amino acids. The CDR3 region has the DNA TGTGCTAGTGGTTTGACAGGGGACAGAAACAATGAGCAGTTCTTC. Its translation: CASGLTGDRNNEQFF.

CDR3 sequence reads: CATSEGADLGTDTQYF. In nucleotides, the CDR3 is TGTGCCACCAGTGAAGGGGCGGATCTAGGCACAGATACGCAGTATTTT. The rearrangement joins TRBV24-1 to TRBJ2-3; D is possibly TRBD1 (5 bases). V was pared by 4 bases and J by 1 base, with 14 bases between. This CDR3 region has 16 residues. Germline CDR1 is KGHDR and CDR2 is SFDVKD.

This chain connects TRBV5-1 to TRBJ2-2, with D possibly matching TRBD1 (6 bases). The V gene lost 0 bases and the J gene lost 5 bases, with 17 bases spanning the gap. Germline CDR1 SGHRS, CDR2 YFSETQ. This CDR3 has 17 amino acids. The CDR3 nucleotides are TGCGCCAGCAGCTTGGCGGGCGCCCCGAGGGGGACCGGGGAGCTGTTTTTT. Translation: CASSLAGAPRGTGELFF. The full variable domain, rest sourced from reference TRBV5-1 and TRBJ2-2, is KAGVTQTPRYLIKTRGQQVTLSCSPISGHRSVSWYQQTPGQGLQFLFEYFSETQRNKGNFPGRFSGRQFSNSRSEMNVSTLELGDSALYLCASSLAGAPRGTGELFFGEGSRLTVL.

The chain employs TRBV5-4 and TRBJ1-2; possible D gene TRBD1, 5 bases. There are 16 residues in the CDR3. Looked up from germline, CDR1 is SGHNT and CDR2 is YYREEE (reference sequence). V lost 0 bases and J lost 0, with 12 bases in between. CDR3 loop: CASSLGSRAANYGYTF. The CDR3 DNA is TGTGCCAGCAGCTTGGGGAGCAGGGCGGCTAACTATGGCTACACCTTC.

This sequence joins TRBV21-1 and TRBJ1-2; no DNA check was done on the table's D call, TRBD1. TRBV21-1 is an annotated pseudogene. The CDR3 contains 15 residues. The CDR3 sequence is CASSNDRGRHYGYTF. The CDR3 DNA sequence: TGTGCCAGCAGCAACGACAGGGGGCGCCACTATGGCTACACCTTC.

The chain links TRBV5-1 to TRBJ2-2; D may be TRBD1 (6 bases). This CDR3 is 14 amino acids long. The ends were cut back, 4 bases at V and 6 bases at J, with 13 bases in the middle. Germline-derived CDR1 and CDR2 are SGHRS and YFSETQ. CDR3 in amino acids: CASSLPTGPGELFF. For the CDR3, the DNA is TGCGCCAGCAGCCTGCCCACAGGGCCCGGGGAGCTGTTTTTT.

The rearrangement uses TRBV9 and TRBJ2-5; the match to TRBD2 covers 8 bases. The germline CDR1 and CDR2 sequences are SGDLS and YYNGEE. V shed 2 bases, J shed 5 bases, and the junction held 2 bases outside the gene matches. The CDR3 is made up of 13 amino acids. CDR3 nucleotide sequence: TGTGCCAGCAGCGTCTCTAGCGGGGAGACCCAGTACTTC. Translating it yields CASSVSSGETQYF.

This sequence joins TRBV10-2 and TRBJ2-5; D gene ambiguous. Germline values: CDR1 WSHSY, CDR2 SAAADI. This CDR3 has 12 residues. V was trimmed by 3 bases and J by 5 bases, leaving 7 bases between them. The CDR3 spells CASSEYGETQYF. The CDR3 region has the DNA TGCGCCAGCAGTGAATACGGGGAGACCCAGTACTTC.

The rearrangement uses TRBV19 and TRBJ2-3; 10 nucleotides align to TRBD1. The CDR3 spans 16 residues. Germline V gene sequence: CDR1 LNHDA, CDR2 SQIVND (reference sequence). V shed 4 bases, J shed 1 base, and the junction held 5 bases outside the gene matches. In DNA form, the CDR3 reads TGTGCCAGTAGTACAAGACAGGGGGCCGGCACAGATACGCAGTATTTT. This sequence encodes CASSTRQGAGTDTQYF.

CDR3 DNA: TGTGCCAGCAGCCAAGAATTCGCGGGAGTGAGCACAGATACGCAGTATTTT. Translation gives CASSQEFAGVSTDTQYF. The chain is built from TRBV4-2 and TRBJ2-3; TRBD2 matches at 7 bases. CDR1 is LGHNA and CDR2 is YNFKEQ in the germline V gene. Trimming removed 0 bases from V and 0 bases from J; junction bases left unmatched: 6. CDR3 length: 17 amino acids.

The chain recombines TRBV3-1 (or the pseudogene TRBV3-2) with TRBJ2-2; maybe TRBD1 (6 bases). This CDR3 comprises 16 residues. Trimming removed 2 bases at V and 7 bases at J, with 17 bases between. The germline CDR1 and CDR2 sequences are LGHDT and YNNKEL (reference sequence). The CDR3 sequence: CASSQMGLKTGGELFF. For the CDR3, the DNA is TGTGCCAGCAGCCAAATGGGCCTAAAGACAGGCGGGGAGCTGTTTTTT.

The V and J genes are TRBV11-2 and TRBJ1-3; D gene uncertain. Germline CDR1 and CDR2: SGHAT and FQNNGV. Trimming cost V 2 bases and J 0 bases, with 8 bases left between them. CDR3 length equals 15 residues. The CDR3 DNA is TGTGCCAGCAGCTTACAGGTCTCCTCTGGAAACACCATATATTTT. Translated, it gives CASSLQVSSGNTIYF.

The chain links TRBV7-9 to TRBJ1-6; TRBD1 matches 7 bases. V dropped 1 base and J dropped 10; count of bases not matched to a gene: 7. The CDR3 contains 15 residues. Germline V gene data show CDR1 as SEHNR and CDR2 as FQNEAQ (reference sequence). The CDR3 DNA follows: TGTGCCAGCAGCTTAGGCGACAGGGCCGGGTCACCCCTCCACTTT. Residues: CASSLGDRAGSPLHF.

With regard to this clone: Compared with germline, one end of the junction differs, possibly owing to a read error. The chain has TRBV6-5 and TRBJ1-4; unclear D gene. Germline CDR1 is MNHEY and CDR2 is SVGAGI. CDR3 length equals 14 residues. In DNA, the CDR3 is TGTGCCAGCAGTGACTCACCACTTAATGAAAAACTGTTTTTT. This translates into CASSDSPLNEKLFF.

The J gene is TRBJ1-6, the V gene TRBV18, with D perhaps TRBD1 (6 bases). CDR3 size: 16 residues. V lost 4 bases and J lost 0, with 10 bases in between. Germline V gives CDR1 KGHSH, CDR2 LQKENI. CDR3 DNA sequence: TGTGCCAGCTCACGGGACACGAGCTCCTATAATTCACCCCTCCACTTT. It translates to CASSRDTSSYNSPLHF.

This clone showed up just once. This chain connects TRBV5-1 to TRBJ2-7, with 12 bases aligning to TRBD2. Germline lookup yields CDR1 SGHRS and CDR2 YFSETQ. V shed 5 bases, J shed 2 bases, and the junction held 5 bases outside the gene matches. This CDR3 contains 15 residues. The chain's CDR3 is CASREGLAGAYEQYF. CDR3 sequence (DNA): TGCGCCAGCAGGGAGGGACTAGCGGGCGCCTACGAGCAGTACTTC.

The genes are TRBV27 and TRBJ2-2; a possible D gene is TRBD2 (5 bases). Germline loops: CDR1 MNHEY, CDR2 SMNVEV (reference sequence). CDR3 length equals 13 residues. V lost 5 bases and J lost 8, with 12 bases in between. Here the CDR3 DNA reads TGTGCCAGCAGTCCCATGACGGGGGGGGAGCTGTTTTTT. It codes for CASSPMTGGELFF.

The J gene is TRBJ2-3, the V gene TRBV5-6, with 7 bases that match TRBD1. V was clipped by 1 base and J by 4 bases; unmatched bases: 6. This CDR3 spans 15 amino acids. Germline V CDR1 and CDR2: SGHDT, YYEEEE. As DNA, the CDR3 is TGTGCCAGCAGCTTGAGGCTGACAGGGTCAGATACGCAGTATTTT. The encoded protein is CASSLRLTGSDTQYF.

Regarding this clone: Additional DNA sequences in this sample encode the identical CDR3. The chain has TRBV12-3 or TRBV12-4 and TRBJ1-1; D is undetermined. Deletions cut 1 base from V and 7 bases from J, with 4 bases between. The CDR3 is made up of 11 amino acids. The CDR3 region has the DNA TGTGCCAGCAGTTTAGGATTTGAAGCTTTCTTT. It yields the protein CASSLGFEAFF.

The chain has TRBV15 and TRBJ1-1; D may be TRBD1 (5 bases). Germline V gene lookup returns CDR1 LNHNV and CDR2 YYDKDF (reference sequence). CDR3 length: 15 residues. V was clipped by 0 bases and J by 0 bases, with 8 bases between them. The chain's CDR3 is CATSRETAMNTEAFF. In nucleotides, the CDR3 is TGTGCCACCAGCAGAGAGACAGCTATGAACACTGAAGCTTTCTTT.

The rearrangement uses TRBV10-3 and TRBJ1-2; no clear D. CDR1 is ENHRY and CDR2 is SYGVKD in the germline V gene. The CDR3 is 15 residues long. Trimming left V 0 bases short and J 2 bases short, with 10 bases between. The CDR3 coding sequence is TGTGCCATCAGTGAGTCGAAACAGACGAACTATGGCTACACCTTC. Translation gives CAISESKQTNYGYTF.

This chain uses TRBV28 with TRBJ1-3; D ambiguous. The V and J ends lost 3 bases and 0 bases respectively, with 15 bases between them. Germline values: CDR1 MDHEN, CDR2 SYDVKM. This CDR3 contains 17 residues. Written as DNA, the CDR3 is TGTGCCAGCAGTTTTTCGGTTGGTCAGAACTCTGGAAACACCATATATTTT. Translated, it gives CASSFSVGQNSGNTIYF.

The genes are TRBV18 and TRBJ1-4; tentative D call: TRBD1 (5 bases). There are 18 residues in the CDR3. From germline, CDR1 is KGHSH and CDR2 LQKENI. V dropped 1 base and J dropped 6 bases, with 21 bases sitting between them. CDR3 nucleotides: TGTGCCAGCTCACCACTACCTAAATTTCAGGGAATGGATGAAAAACTGTTTTTT. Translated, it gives CASSPLPKFQGMDEKLFF.